The present T cell receptor (beta chain) was sequenced within a study of OX40 agonist ivuxolimab in advanced cancers. Samples of blood were obtained at baseline, on cycle 4 day 1, and on cycle 7 day 1. TCRdb's copy holds only in-frame clones and misses some; the assay was immunoSEQ multiplex PCR. The table includes tens of thousands of clones, about 92% detected once. In regard to this clone: Its target is unknown.

Trimming stripped 2 bases from V and 5 bases from J, with 10 bases between. This CDR3 contains 13 residues. Germline CDR1 and CDR2: MNHNS and SASEGT. Study results and caveats: The CD4+ and CD8+ T cells in the blood had expanded clonally by week 6 at 0.1 to 3.0 mg/kg.

This TCR derives from an adult with an advanced solid tumor such as melanoma, head and neck, liver or kidney cancer. This chain connects TRBV6-1 to TRBJ2-7; D uncertain. Sample: CD4+ or CD8+ T cells sorted from blood, taken in a trial of the OX40 agonist ivuxolimab. In DNA, the CDR3 is TGTGCCAGCAGTGAATTCTTCAGTGACGAGCAGTACTTC. Translation: CASSEFFSDEQYF.